The table lists the clone carrying this T cell receptor (beta chain) with many counts. Its target is unknown. This entry belongs to a study of tumor-infiltrating lymphocytes in primary liver carcinoma. Study-wide context: The patients comprised men and women between the ages of 30 and 69 years.

Germline V gene lookup returns CDR1 SGHAT and CDR2 FQNNGV. V lost 2 bases to trimming and J lost 7 bases; unmatched junction nucleotides: 8. The CDR3 is made up of 15 amino acids. Investigators took RNA and DNA out together from 20-30 mg of unsorted bulk tissue. Every tumor sample held more than 80% viable tumor cells. Making TCR beta cDNA involved approximately 0.5 ug total RNA and a constant-region primer. Three rounds of nested multiplex PCR with slightly modified ARM-PCR produced TCR beta libraries. Amplification in the first two PCR rounds was performed using TRBV1-TRBV30 forward primers and a C-beta reverse primer for 10 cycles each. TCRdb used MiXCR to reprocess the multiplex PCR reads, holding one entry per CDR3 protein. This table holds 45,000 to 55,000 distinct CDR3 sequences, 65% to 80% found once. General observations from the study: Top clones occupying all five tumor regions numbered only about 8-24%.

The clonotype comes from a man aged 35-49 years with primary liver carcinoma and hepatitis B virus infection. The rearrangement links TRBV11-2 to TRBJ2-1; 7 nucleotides line up with TRBD1. The sequencing input was liver tumor tissue from sampling region 5. The subset is: tumor region T5, tumor centre. The CDR3 region is CASSLQGPTGNEQFF. As DNA, the CDR3 is TGTGCCAGCAGCTTACAAGGACCGACAGGGAATGAGCAGTTCTTC.